These 22 T cell receptor beta chains share one sample of origin, sequenced in a study of blood T cells in healthy people across ages. Primers used in a second PCR of about 7 to 12 cycles were a sample-barcoded 5' primer and a J-beta primer mix. One entry per CDR3 protein results from TCRdb running MiXCR on the 5' RACE reads. The sample comprises 650,000 to 800,000 distinct CDR3 sequences, 52% of which are singletons, and roughly 12% rests with the top ten. Sequenced sample: blood. Receptors originate from a woman older than 75 in good health.

This clonotype has ten or more counts. V is TRBV2 and J is TRBJ2-5; D is unresolved. Germline CDR1 is SNHLY and CDR2 is FYNNEI. The CDR3 contains 10 residues. Trimming left V 8 bases short and J 5 bases short, with 6 bases between. Here the CDR3 DNA reads TGTGCCAGCGGATGGGAGACCCAGTACTTC. It specifies CASGWETQYF.

This clonotype was detected many times. The chain has TRBV12-3 or TRBV12-4 and TRBJ2-4; D is possibly TRBD2 (5 bases). The V and J ends lost 7 bases and 5 bases respectively, with 15 bases between them. This CDR3 contains 14 residues. CDR3 in DNA: TGTGCCAGCACCACCGCCGGGCGGGAAAACATTCAGTACTTC. Translation gives CASTTAGRENIQYF.

The chain combines TRBV14 with TRBJ2-7; D unclear. The CDR3 has 15 amino acids. Between the trimmed V and J ends, which lost 5 bases and 1 base, there was a span of 15 bases. CDR1 is SGHDN and CDR2 is FVKESK in the germline V gene. The CDR3 DNA follows: TGTGCCAGCAGCGGAACAAGGGCACGGTCCTACGAGCAGTACTTC. This translates into CASSGTRARSYEQYF.

The V and J genes are TRBV2 and TRBJ2-1; no definite D call. The CDR3 is made up of 15 amino acids. V dropped 6 bases and J dropped 1 base, with 13 bases sitting between them. CDR1 is SNHLY, CDR2 FYNNEI, per germline. CDR3 amino acids: CASSRSSGSYNEQFF. In nucleotides, the CDR3 is TGTGCCAGCAGCCGCTCTAGTGGGTCCTACAATGAGCAGTTCTTC.

This clonotype was recorded a few times. The chain employs TRBV5-5 and TRBJ2-1, with TRBD1 matching over 7 bases. This CDR3 spans 11 amino acids. Germline loops: CDR1 SGHKS, CDR2 YYEKEE (reference sequence). V shed 4 bases, J shed 14 bases, and the junction held 6 bases outside the gene matches. The CDR3 protein is CASSRDRVEFF. The CDR3 DNA sequence: TGTGCCAGCAGCCGCGACAGGGTCGAGTTCTTC.

A word on this clonotype: This may be a read error: a much more frequent sequence differs by one nucleotide. J is TRBJ1-4 and V is TRBV20-1; a weak D match, TRBD1 (5 bases). Germline CDR1 DFQATT, CDR2 SNEGSKA (reference sequence). The CDR3 has 14 amino acids. V was shortened by 5 bases and J by 4 bases, with 14 bases between the two germline ends. The CDR3 region is CSAGAGQINEKLFF. Written as DNA, the CDR3 is TGCAGTGCTGGAGCAGGGCAGATTAATGAAAAACTGTTTTTT.

Ten or more counts support this clonotype. The rearrangement joins TRBV6-5 to TRBJ2-5; 7 bases match TRBD1. The CDR3 contains 17 residues. V was clipped by 2 bases and J by 7 bases; unmatched bases: 16. Per the germline V gene, CDR1 is MNHEY and CDR2 is SVGAGI. The CDR3 DNA reads TGTGCCAGCAGTTACGAACCCGGACTTCCACCAGGGGGGACCCAGTACTTC. It is translated as CASSYEPGLPPGGTQYF.

V usage is TRBV24-1 and J usage is TRBJ1-1, with 7 bases identical to TRBD1. The CDR3 is 14 amino acids. J lost 1 base, V lost 9 bases, and 7 bases had no gene match. CDR1 and CDR2 from the germline V gene are KGHDR and SFDVKD. As DNA, the CDR3 is TGTGCCACCCAGGCGGCAGGGGGGAACACTGAAGCTTTCTTT. Protein sequence: CATQAAGGNTEAFF.

This clonotype was seen ten or more times. The CDR3 here is CASSIVRLAASYNEQFF. CDR3 DNA: TGTGCCAGCTCAATCGTAAGGCTAGCGGCCTCCTACAATGAGCAGTTCTTC. The chain couples TRBV18 to TRBJ2-1; 7 nucleotides align to TRBD2. In germline, CDR1 is KGHSH, CDR2 LQKENI. V trimming: 5 bases; J trimming: 0 bases; junction bases outside the gene matches: 10. The CDR3 covers 17 residues.

This clonotype was seen at least ten times. The J gene is TRBJ1-5, the V gene TRBV29-1; TRBD1 is a possible D gene (5 bases). Between the trimmed V and J ends, which lost 6 bases and 1 base, there was a span of 25 bases. The CDR3 spans 18 residues. Germline assignment: CDR1 SQVTM and CDR2 ANQGSEA. The chain's CDR3 is CSVPQLGQGYESNQPQHF. CDR3 nucleotides: TGCAGCGTACCCCAGTTGGGGCAGGGTTATGAAAGCAATCAGCCCCAGCATTTT.

This clonotype was seen ten or more times. The chain is built from TRBV5-1 and TRBJ2-1, with a weak D call TRBD1 (6 bases). Germline values: CDR1 SGHRS, CDR2 YFSETQ. CDR3 length: 13 residues. The germline V and J ends were trimmed by 2 bases and 7 bases, with 10 bases remaining between them. As DNA, the CDR3 is TGCGCCAGCAGCTTATTCAGGGGAAATGAGCAGTTCTTC. This sequence encodes CASSLFRGNEQFF.

Only a few counts were recorded for this clonotype. The chain has TRBV3-1 and TRBJ2-1; 7 bases are a match to TRBD2. The V gene's germline CDR1 is LGHDT and CDR2 YNNKEL (reference sequence). Germline trimming cut 1 base from V and 2 bases from J; bases unmatched to any gene: 5. The CDR3 runs to 16 residues. This CDR3 is CASSQGGRAPYNEQFF. CDR3 in DNA: TGTGCCAGCAGCCAAGGTGGGAGGGCCCCCTACAATGAGCAGTTCTTC.

The count of this clonotype is one. The chain carries TRBV7-2 and TRBJ1-5; D is possibly TRBD1 (6 bases). The CDR3 sequence is 16 residues long. The germline V and J ends were trimmed by 5 bases and 0 bases, with 14 bases remaining between them. The V gene's germline CDR1 is SGHTA and CDR2 FQGNSA. The chain's CDR3 is CASSQGQRNSNQPQHF. In DNA form, the CDR3 reads TGTGCCAGCAGCCAAGGACAGCGCAATAGCAATCAGCCCCAGCATTTT.

The sample holds one count of this clonotype. The chain has TRBV29-1 and TRBJ1-2; D may be TRBD1 (6 bases). V lost 6 bases to trimming and J lost 3 bases, with 14 bases between them. The germline V gene encodes CDR1 SQVTM and CDR2 ANQGSEA. The length of the CDR3 is 13 residues. The CDR3 DNA reads as TGCAGCGTCCCACAACAGGGATACTATGGCTACACCTTC. It codes for CSVPQQGYYGYTF.

The J gene is TRBJ2-5, the V gene TRBV7-9; D may match TRBD1 or TRBD2 (5 bases each). Germline CDR1 is SEHNR and CDR2 is FQNEAQ (reference sequence). The CDR3 runs 14 residues. V was pared by 6 bases and J by 5 bases, with 16 bases between. CDR3 in DNA: TGTGCCAGCAGTGCCGGGGTCGAGGGGGAGACCCAGTACTTC. Its translation: CASSAGVEGETQYF.

This clonotype was detected many times. The V gene is TRBV20-1, the J gene TRBJ2-5; TRBD2 matches 10 bases. The CDR3 is 14 residues long. Germline CDR1 is DFQATT and CDR2 is SNEGSKA (reference sequence). V was clipped by 1 base and J by 4 bases; unmatched bases: 3. The CDR3 DNA reads TGCAGTGCTAGAGCTAGCGGGGGACGAGAGACCCAGTACTTC. This encodes CSARASGGRETQYF.

This clonotype was detected ten times or more. This rearrangement joins TRBV5-1 to TRBJ2-1; TRBD2 matches at 8 bases. Germline assignment: CDR1 SGHRS and CDR2 YFSETQ. V dropped 8 bases and J dropped 5; count of bases not matched to a gene: 15. The CDR3 has 16 amino acids. CDR3 DNA: TGCGCCAGTTACCCACTCCCGAGCGGGGGCAACAATGAGCAGTTCTTC. This codes for CASYPLPSGGNNEQFF.

In its sample, this clonotype was seen once. The CDR3 loop reads CSADPQGSYFYTF. In DNA, the CDR3 is TGCAGTGCTGATCCCCAGGGTAGCTACTTCTACACCTTC. The chain employs TRBV20-1 and TRBJ1-2; D perhaps matches TRBD1 (5 bases). The V gene's germline CDR1 is DFQATT and CDR2 SNEGSKA (reference sequence). This CDR3 is built from 13 residues. Deletions cut 5 bases from V and 10 bases from J, with 20 bases between.

For this clonotype: This sequence may be a read error, since a much larger clone differs from it by one base. The chain links TRBV20-1 to TRBJ2-4; 15 bases map to TRBD2. The V gene's germline CDR1 is DFQATT and CDR2 SNEGSKA (reference sequence). The CDR3 loop spans 16 amino acids. Unmatched junction bases numbered 13, after V lost 3 bases and J lost 13 bases. CDR3 amino acids: CSASPGLAGGPYGQYF. For the CDR3, the DNA is TGCAGTGCTAGCCCCGGACTAGCGGGAGGGCCGTACGGGCAGTACTTC.

The genes are TRBV6-2 or TRBV6-3 and TRBJ2-3; 9 bases are shared with TRBD1. Trimming removed 5 bases from V and 1 base from J; junction bases left unmatched: 4. The CDR3 has 15 amino acids. In germline, CDR1 is MNHEY, CDR2 SVGEGT. DNA of the CDR3: TGTGCCAGCAGTCACAGGGGGCGCGGCACAGATACGCAGTATTTT. Protein sequence: CASSHRGRGTDTQYF.

There are a few counts of this clonotype. The chain has TRBV9 and TRBJ2-2; no firm D call. The CDR3 is made up of 13 amino acids. Looked up from germline, CDR1 is SGDLS and CDR2 is YYNGEE. V gave up 0 bases and J gave up 7 bases, with 7 bases separating them. The CDR3 protein is CASSVAVSGELFF. The DNA of the CDR3 is TGTGCCAGCAGCGTAGCTGTGAGCGGGGAGCTGTTTTTT.

The CDR3 protein is CATSDFTADTTHNEQFF. The DNA of the CDR3 is TGTGCCACCAGTGATTTTACGGCGGACACCACTCACAATGAGCAGTTCTTC. This chain joins TRBV24-1 and TRBJ2-1; perhaps TRBD1 as D (5 bases). Germline V CDR1 and CDR2: KGHDR, SFDVKD. Trimming removed 1 base at V and 5 bases at J, with 17 bases between. The CDR3 contains 17 residues.